The 28 T cell receptor beta chains listed next were all sequenced from one sample in a study of PD-1 blockade in classical Hodgkin lymphoma. This sample's time point: cycle 4 day 1 (C4D1), after about 6 weeks of nivolumab. Each and every patient relapsed after autologous stem cell transplantation, and patients got differing brentuximab vedotin exposure. Libraries were prepared by immunoSEQ multiplex PCR; TCRdb keeps only in-frame clonotypes and omits some of them. The sample has approximately 100,000 clones, 83% seen once; the top ten hold around 15%. Sequencing was performed on peripheral blood mononuclear cells (PBMCs), taken before the fourth cycle of nivolumab. The origin of the receptors is a human donor with classical Hodgkin lymphoma.

CDR3 DNA: TGTGCCAGCAGCGCCCCCCCGCGGGGGAGCTCTGGGGCCAACGTCCTGACTTTC. Protein sequence: CASSAPPRGSSGANVLTF. The chain carries TRBV9 and TRBJ2-6; 7 nucleotides agree with TRBD2. Germline-derived CDR1 and CDR2 are SGDLS and YYNGEE. The CDR3 is made up of 18 amino acids. V lost 3 bases to trimming and J lost 0 bases; unmatched junction nucleotides: 9.

V is TRBV7-6 and J is TRBJ2-5; D ambiguous. This CDR3 spans 12 amino acids. V was shortened by 3 bases and J by 5 bases, with 7 bases between the two germline ends. The germline gives CDR1 SGHVS, CDR2 FNYEAQ. The CDR3 loop is CASSFILETQYF. CDR3 nucleotide sequence: TGTGCCAGCAGCTTCATACTGGAGACCCAGTACTTC.

This chain links TRBV10-2 with TRBJ2-5, with D perhaps matching TRBD1 (6 bases). The CDR3 is made up of 15 amino acids. V was shortened by 5 bases and J by 1 base, with 14 bases between the two germline ends. From germline, CDR1 is WSHSY and CDR2 SAAADI. CDR3 DNA: TGCGCCAGCAGTATGGACAGCTTTTTCCAAGAGACCCAGTACTTC. Its translation is CASSMDSFFQETQYF.

This rearrangement joins TRBV7-9 to TRBJ2-1; 7 bases map to TRBD2. V trimming: 3 bases; J trimming: 0 bases; junction bases outside the gene matches: 8. Germline-derived CDR1 and CDR2 are SEHNR and FQNEAQ (reference sequence). This CDR3 has 17 residues. CDR3 nucleotides: TGTGCCAGCAGCTTCCACGTAGCGGGTGGCTCCTACAATGAGCAGTTCTTC. Translating gives CASSFHVAGGSYNEQFF.

The chain has TRBV9 and TRBJ1-1; TRBD1 matches at 7 bases. Germline V gene lookup returns CDR1 SGDLS and CDR2 YYNGEE. V shed 5 bases and J 2 bases; nucleotides not matched to a gene: 3. This CDR3 spans 13 amino acids. The CDR3: CASSGQENTEAFF. The CDR3, as DNA: TGTGCCAGCAGTGGACAGGAAAACACTGAAGCTTTCTTT.

The J gene is TRBJ1-2, the V gene TRBV27; TRBD1 agrees at 11 bases. Looked up from germline, CDR1 is MNHEY and CDR2 is SMNVEV (reference sequence). J lost 7 bases, V lost 7 bases, and 5 bases had no gene match. The CDR3 runs 13 residues. CDR3 loop: CASTPGQGVGYTF. The CDR3 DNA reads TGTGCCAGCACCCCGGGACAGGGGGTTGGCTACACCTTC.

This chain uses TRBV6-5 with TRBJ1-2; D is unclear. V was cut by 1 base and J by 6 bases, with 15 bases left in between. This CDR3 has 15 amino acids. Germline V gene lookup returns CDR1 MNHEY and CDR2 SVGAGI. Here the CDR3 DNA reads TGTGCCAGCAGTTACTTGGGCAGTCCCCCCCATGGCTACACCTTC. Its translation is CASSYLGSPPHGYTF.

This clone was counted once. The chain recombines TRBV7-2 with TRBJ2-5; D gene uncertain. The CDR3 sequence is 13 residues long. Germline CDR1 reads SGHTA; CDR2 reads FQGNSA. V was clipped by 3 bases and J by 3 bases, with 8 bases between them. This chain's CDR3 is CASSFSRKETQYF. The CDR3 bases are TGTGCCAGCAGCTTCTCCCGGAAAGAGACCCAGTACTTC. Full variable domain (remainder filled in from reference TRBV7-2 and TRBJ2-5): GAGVSQSPSNKVTEKGKDVELRCDPISGHTALYWYRQSLGQGLEFLIYFQGNSAPDKSGLPSDRFSAERTGGSVSTLTIQRTQQEDSAVYLCASSFSRKETQYFGPGTRLLVL.

CDR3 sequence: CASSFLGGNTEAFF. CDR3 nucleotide sequence: TGTGCCAGCAGCTTTCTAGGGGGGAACACTGAAGCTTTCTTT. The chain couples TRBV7-2 to TRBJ1-1, with D perhaps TRBD1 (6 bases). The CDR3 sequence is 14 residues long. CDR1 SGHTA and CDR2 FQGNSA come from the germline V gene. Between the trimmed V and J ends, which lost 3 bases and 1 base, there was a span of 9 bases.

The chain employs TRBV30 and TRBJ1-5; no definite D call. Germline CDR1 GTSNPN, CDR2 SVGIG (reference sequence). CDR3 size: 15 residues. V lost 1 base, J lost 1 base, and 11 bases lay in between. The CDR3 nucleotides read TGTGCCTGGAGTGCACCCCCGGGAAGCAATCAGCCCCAGCATTTT. Translation: CAWSAPPGSNQPQHF. Full variable domain (rest looked up from reference TRBV30 and TRBJ1-5): SQTIHQWPATLVQPVGSPLSLECTVEGTSNPNLYWYRQAAGRGLQLLFYSVGIGQISSEVPQNLSASRPQDRQFILSSKKLLLSDSGFYLCAWSAPPGSNQPQHFGDGTRLSIL.

The rearrangement joins TRBV6-5 to TRBJ2-5, with D unresolved. The CDR3 is 13 residues long. Trimming removed 0 bases at V and 5 bases at J, with 7 bases between. CDR1 and CDR2 (germline): MNHEY, SVGAGI. The CDR3: CASSYSRLETQYF. The CDR3 nucleotides read TGTGCCAGCAGTTACTCGCGCCTCGAGACCCAGTACTTC.

The CDR3 region is CATKGLAENTGELFF. The CDR3 region has the DNA TGTGCCACCAAGGGACTAGCGGAAAACACCGGGGAGCTGTTTTTT. V and J are TRBV10-3 and TRBJ2-2; the match to TRBD2 covers 11 bases. Looked up from germline, CDR1 is ENHRY and CDR2 is SYGVKD. The CDR3 spans 15 residues. After removal of 10 bases from V and 2 bases from J, the junction contained 6 bases not matched to a gene.

This chain uses TRBV13 with TRBJ2-1; 7 bases fit TRBD1. The CDR3 runs to 14 residues. J lost 4 bases, V lost 5 bases, and 5 bases had no gene match. Looked up from germline, CDR1 is PRHDT and CDR2 is FYEKMQ (reference sequence). The CDR3 nucleotides are TGTGCCAGCAGCCCGCCGGGACAGTACAATGAGCAGTTCTTC. Its protein is CASSPPGQYNEQFF. Based on the CDR3 plus reference TRBV13 and TRBJ2-1, the full variable domain is AAGVIQSPRHLIKEKRETATLKCYPIPRHDTVYWYQQGPGQDPQFLISFYEKMQSDKGSIPDRFSAQQFSDYHSELNMSSLELGDSALYFCASSPPGQYNEQFFGPGTRLTVL.

The V call is TRBV7-9, the J call TRBJ2-7; D not resolved. V was shortened by 2 bases and J by 4 bases, with 12 bases between the two germline ends. Looked up from germline, CDR1 is SEHNR and CDR2 is FQNEAQ (reference sequence). The CDR3 is 14 residues long. CDR3 coding DNA: TGTGCCAGCAGCTTATCTAGTGCCAAATACGAGCAGTACTTC. Translated, it gives CASSLSSAKYEQYF.

The CDR3 DNA sequence: TGTGCCAGAAGCTCAACTCTTCACAGGGGGCGAAAGAACACTGAAGCTTTCTTT. This translates into CARSSTLHRGRKNTEAFF. V usage is TRBV5-3 and J usage is TRBJ1-1; TRBD1 matches 9 bases. TRBV5-3 belongs to the ORF category, with a function that is uncertain. CDR3 length equals 18 residues. After removal of 3 bases from V and 1 base from J, the junction contained 13 bases not matched to a gene.

V usage is TRBV5-6 and J usage is TRBJ1-5, with D maybe TRBD1 (5 bases). V lost 2 bases, J lost 0 bases, and 9 bases lay in between. CDR1 and CDR2 from the germline V gene are SGHDT and YYEEEE. This CDR3 is 15 amino acids long. The CDR3, as DNA: TGTGCCAGCAGCTTACAGGCGAATAGCAATCAGCCCCAGCATTTT. This encodes CASSLQANSNQPQHF. Filled out from reference TRBV5-6 and TRBJ1-5, the complete variable domain reads DAGVTQSPTHLIKTRGQQVTLRCSPKSGHDTVSWYQQALGQGPQFIFQYYEEEERQRGNFPDRFSGHQFPNYSSELNVNALLLGDSALYLCASSLQANSNQPQHFGDGTRLSIL.

J is TRBJ2-2 and V is TRBV7-6; 8 bases match TRBD1. V shed 4 bases, J shed 3 bases, and the junction held 4 bases outside the gene matches. This CDR3 comprises 15 residues. Germline CDR1 is SGHVS and CDR2 is FNYEAQ. DNA of the CDR3: TGTGCCAGCAGCTCACAGGGGGAAGACACCGGGGAGCTGTTTTTT. Its protein product is CASSSQGEDTGELFF. The full variable domain, with the rest looked up from reference TRBV7-6 and TRBJ2-2, is GAGVSQSPRYKVTKRGQDVALRCDPISGHVSLYWYRQALGQGPEFLTYFNYEAQQDKSGLPNDRFSAERPEGSISTLTIQRTEQRDSAMYRCASSSQGEDTGELFFGEGSRLTVL.

The chain employs TRBV5-6 and TRBJ2-7; D gene unclear. CDR1 is SGHDT and CDR2 is YYEEEE in the germline V gene. The CDR3 length is 15 residues. V lost 0 bases and J 1 base, leaving 11 bases between the germline ends. The CDR3 is CASSLGPIGSYEQYF. The CDR3, as DNA: TGTGCCAGCAGCTTGGGCCCGATAGGGTCCTACGAGCAGTACTTC.

This sequence joins TRBV7-6 and TRBJ1-1, with D unclear. V was shortened by 5 bases and J by 1 base, with 11 bases between the two germline ends. The CDR3 consists of 14 residues. Germline lookup yields CDR1 SGHVS and CDR2 FNYEAQ. CDR3 sequence: CASSPAAANTEAFF. CDR3 nucleotide sequence: TGTGCCAGCAGCCCGGCGGCGGCGAACACTGAAGCTTTCTTT.

The chain joins TRBV15 to TRBJ2-2, with no clear D. Trimming stripped 8 bases from V and 2 bases from J, with 6 bases between. The germline V gene encodes CDR1 LNHNV and CDR2 YYDKDF (reference sequence). The CDR3 totals 12 residues. Here the CDR3 reads CATGRNTGELFF. In nucleotides, the CDR3 is TGTGCCACCGGACGCAACACCGGGGAGCTGTTTTTT.

The table lists this clone with a count of one. The V call is TRBV11-2, the J call TRBJ1-4, with a possible D match to TRBD1 (5 bases). The V gene lost 0 bases and the J gene lost 8 bases, with 13 bases spanning the gap. Germline CDR1 SGHAT, CDR2 FQNNGV. This CDR3 spans 15 amino acids. The CDR3 protein is CASSLEWQGGEKLFF. The CDR3 nucleotides read TGTGCCAGCAGCTTAGAATGGCAGGGTGGAGAAAAACTGTTTTTT.

The rearrangement uses TRBV5-1 and TRBJ2-7; 8 bases align to TRBD1. Germline CDR1 is SGHRS and CDR2 is YFSETQ. The CDR3 has 15 residues. Losses at the gene ends were 0 bases for V and 4 bases for J; bases not matched to a gene: 6. The CDR3 nucleotides read TGCGCCAGCAGCTTGGCGTCAGGGGGCTTATACGAGCAGTACTTC. Its translation is CASSLASGGLYEQYF.

This clone was observed once. The chain recombines TRBV2 with TRBJ2-2; no clear D gene. Trimming left V 7 bases short and J 4 bases short, with 10 bases between. This CDR3 spans 13 amino acids. Germline-derived CDR1 and CDR2 are SNHLY and FYNNEI. The CDR3: CASTLLFTGELFF. The CDR3, as DNA: TGTGCCAGCACCCTTCTCTTCACCGGGGAGCTGTTTTTT. Full variable domain (remainder filled in from reference TRBV2 and TRBJ2-2): EPEVTQTPSHQVTQMGQEVILRCVPISNHLYFYWYRQILGQKVEFLVSFYNNEISEKSEIFDDQFSVERPDGSNFTLKIRSTKLEDSAMYFCASTLLFTGELFFGEGSRLTVL.

The V gene is TRBV11-2, the J gene TRBJ2-1, with D perhaps TRBD1 or TRBD2 (6 bases each). CDR1 and CDR2 from the germline V gene are SGHAT and FQNNGV. V was clipped by 3 bases and J by 8 bases, with 20 bases between them. The CDR3 is 16 residues long. In nucleotides, the CDR3 is TGTGCCAGCAGCTTCCAAGGGGGGAGGCCGTGGGATGAGCAGTTCTTC. Its protein product is CASSFQGGRPWDEQFF.

The chain employs TRBV2 and TRBJ1-3; D is perhaps TRBD1 (6 bases). The germline V and J ends were trimmed by 6 bases and 0 bases, with 12 bases remaining between them. This CDR3 region has 15 residues. Germline lookup yields CDR1 SNHLY and CDR2 FYNNEI. The chain's CDR3 is CASSLEQGSGNTIYF. For the CDR3, the DNA is TGTGCCAGCAGCCTGGAACAGGGCTCTGGAAACACCATATATTTT. Supplemented by reference TRBV2 and TRBJ1-3, the full variable domain reads EPEVTQTPSHQVTQMGQEVILRCVPISNHLYFYWYRQILGQKVEFLVSFYNNEISEKSEIFDDQFSVERPDGSNFTLKIRSTKLEDSAMYFCASSLEQGSGNTIYFGEGSWLTVV.

CDR3 sequence reads: CASSLAGAHEQFF. CDR3 nucleotides: TGTGCCAGCAGTTTAGCGGGAGCTCATGAGCAGTTCTTC. The chain is built from TRBV27 and TRBJ2-1; 7 bases align to TRBD2. This CDR3 contains 13 residues. V gave up 2 bases and J gave up 8 bases; unmatched junction bases: 3. Germline V gives CDR1 MNHEY, CDR2 SMNVEV (reference sequence).

This clone has only a few counts. Distinct nucleotide sequences in the sample also encode this CDR3. This chain links TRBV11-2 with TRBJ2-7; 10 bases align to TRBD2. This CDR3 is 15 amino acids long. V shed 5 bases and J 2 bases; nucleotides not matched to a gene: 6. The V gene's germline CDR1 is SGHAT and CDR2 FQNNGV. In DNA, the CDR3 is TGTGCCAGCAGCCCGCGGACTAGCGGACCCTACGAGCAGTACTTC. Amino acid sequence: CASSPRTSGPYEQYF.

This clone is medium-sized by share. The CDR3 sequence: CASSSPGLVDAGGTDTQYF. Here the CDR3 DNA reads TGTGCCAGCAGCTCTCCGGGACTAGTGGACGCCGGGGGCACAGATACGCAGTATTTT. The chain combines TRBV7-9 with TRBJ2-3; 8 bases map to TRBD2. The CDR3 is made up of 19 amino acids. CDR1 and CDR2 from the germline V gene are SEHNR and FQNEAQ (reference sequence). Trimming took 4 bases from V and 1 from J; bases not matched to a gene: 16.